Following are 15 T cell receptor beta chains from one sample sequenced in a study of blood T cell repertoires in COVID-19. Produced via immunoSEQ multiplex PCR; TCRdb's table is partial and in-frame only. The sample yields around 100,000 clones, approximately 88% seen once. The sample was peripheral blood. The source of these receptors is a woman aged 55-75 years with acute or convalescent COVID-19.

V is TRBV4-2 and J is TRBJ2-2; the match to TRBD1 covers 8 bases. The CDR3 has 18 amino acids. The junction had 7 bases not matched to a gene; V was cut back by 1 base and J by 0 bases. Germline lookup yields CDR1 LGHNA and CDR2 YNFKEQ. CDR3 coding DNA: TGTGCCAGCAGCCAAGCTCCCACAGGGGGTGCGAACACCGGGGAGCTGTTTTTT. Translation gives CASSQAPTGGANTGELFF.

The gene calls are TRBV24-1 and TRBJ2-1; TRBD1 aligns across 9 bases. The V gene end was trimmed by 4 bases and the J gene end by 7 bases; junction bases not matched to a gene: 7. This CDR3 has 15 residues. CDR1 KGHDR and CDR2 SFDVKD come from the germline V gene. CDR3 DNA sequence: TGTGCCACCAGTGACCTGGGACAGGGTCTGAATGAGCAGTTCTTC. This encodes CATSDLGQGLNEQFF.

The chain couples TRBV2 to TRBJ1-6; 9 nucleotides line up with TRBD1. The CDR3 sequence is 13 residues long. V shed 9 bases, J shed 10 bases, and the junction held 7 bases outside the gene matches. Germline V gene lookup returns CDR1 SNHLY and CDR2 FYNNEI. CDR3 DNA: TGTGCCAGGAGGGGACAGGGAGGCTCACCCCTCCACTTT. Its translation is CARRGQGGSPLHF.

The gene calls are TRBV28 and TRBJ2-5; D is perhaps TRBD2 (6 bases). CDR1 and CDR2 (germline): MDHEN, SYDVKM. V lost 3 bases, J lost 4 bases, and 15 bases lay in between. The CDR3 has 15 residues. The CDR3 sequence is CASSFDIRGGETQYF. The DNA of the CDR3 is TGTGCCAGCAGTTTTGATATCCGGGGAGGAGAGACCCAGTACTTC.

In DNA, the CDR3 is TGTGCCAGCAGCAAAGTTGATACAGGGGGCAACGGCTACACCTTC. This sequence encodes CASSKVDTGGNGYTF. The V call is TRBV21-1, the J call TRBJ1-2; TRBD1, the table's D call, was not compared with the DNA. TRBV21-1 is classified as a pseudogene. The CDR3 extends over 15 amino acids.

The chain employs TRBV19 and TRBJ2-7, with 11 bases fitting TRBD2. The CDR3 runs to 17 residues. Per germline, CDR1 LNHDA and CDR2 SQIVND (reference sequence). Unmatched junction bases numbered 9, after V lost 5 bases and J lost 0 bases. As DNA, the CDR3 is TGTGCCAGTAGTGCCCCACTAGCGGGGGCCCGCTCCTACGAGCAGTACGTC. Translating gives CASSAPLAGARSYEQYV.

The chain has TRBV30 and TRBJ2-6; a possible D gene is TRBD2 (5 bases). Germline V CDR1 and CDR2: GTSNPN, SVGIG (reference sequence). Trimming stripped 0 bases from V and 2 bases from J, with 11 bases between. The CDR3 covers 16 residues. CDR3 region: CAWSVLGMPGANVLTF. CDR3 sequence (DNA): TGTGCCTGGAGTGTACTAGGTATGCCTGGGGCCAACGTCCTGACTTTC.

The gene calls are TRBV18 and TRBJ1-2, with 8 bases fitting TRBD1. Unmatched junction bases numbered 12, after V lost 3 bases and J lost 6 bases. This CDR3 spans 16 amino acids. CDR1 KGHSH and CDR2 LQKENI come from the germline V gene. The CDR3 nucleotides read TGTGCCAGCTCACCGGGACCAGGGGGCTTGGTGGATGGCTACACCTTC. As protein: CASSPGPGGLVDGYTF. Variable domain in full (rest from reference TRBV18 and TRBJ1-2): NAGVMQNPRHLVRRRGQEARLRCSPMKGHSHVYWYRQLPEEGLKFMVYLQKENIIDESGMPKERFSAEFPKEGPSILRIQQVVRGDSAAYFCASSPGPGGLVDGYTFGSGTRLTVV.

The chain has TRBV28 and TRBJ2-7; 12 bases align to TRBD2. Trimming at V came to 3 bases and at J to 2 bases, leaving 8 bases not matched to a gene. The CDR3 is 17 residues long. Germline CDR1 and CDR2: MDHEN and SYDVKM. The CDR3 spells CASSFRLAGAATYEQYF. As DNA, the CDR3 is TGTGCCAGCAGTTTTAGACTAGCGGGGGCAGCTACCTACGAGCAGTACTTC.

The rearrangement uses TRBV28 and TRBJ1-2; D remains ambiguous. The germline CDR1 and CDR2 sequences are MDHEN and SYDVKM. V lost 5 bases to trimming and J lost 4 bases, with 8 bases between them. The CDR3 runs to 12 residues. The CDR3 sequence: CASSLFLYGYTF. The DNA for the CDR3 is TGTGCCAGCAGTCTATTTCTCTATGGCTACACCTTC.

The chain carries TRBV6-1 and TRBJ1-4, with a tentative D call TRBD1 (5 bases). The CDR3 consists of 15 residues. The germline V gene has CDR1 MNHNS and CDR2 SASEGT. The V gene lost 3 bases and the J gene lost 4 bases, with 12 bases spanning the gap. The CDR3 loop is CASSDGQGYNEKLFF. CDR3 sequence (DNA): TGTGCCAGCAGTGATGGGCAGGGCTATAATGAAAAACTGTTTTTT.

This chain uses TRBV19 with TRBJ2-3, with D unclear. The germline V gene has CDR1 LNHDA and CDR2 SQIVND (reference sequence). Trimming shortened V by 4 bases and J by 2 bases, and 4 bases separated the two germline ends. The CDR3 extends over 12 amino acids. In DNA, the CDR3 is TGTGCCAGTAGTAGGGCCACAGATACGCAGTATTTT. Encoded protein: CASSRATDTQYF.

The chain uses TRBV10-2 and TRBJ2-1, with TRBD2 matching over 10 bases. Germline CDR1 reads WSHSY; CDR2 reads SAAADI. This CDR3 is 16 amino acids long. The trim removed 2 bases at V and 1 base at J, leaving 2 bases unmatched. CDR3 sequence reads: CASSEASGRSYNEQFF. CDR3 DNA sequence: TGCGCCAGCAGTGAGGCTAGCGGGAGATCCTACAATGAGCAGTTCTTC.

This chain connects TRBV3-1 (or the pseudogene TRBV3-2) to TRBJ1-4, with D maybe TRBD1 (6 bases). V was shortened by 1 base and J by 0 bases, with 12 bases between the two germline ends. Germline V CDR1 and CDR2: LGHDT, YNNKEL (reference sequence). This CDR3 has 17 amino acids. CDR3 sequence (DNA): TGTGCCAGCAGCCAAGCCGCAGGGGCCTCAACTAATGAAAAACTGTTTTTT. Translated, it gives CASSQAAGASTNEKLFF.

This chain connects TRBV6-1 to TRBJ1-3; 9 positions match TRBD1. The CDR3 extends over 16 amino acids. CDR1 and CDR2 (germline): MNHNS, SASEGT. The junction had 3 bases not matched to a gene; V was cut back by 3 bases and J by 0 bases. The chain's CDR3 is CASSEGQGPSGNTIYF. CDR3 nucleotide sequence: TGTGCCAGCAGTGAGGGACAGGGTCCCTCTGGAAACACCATATATTTT.